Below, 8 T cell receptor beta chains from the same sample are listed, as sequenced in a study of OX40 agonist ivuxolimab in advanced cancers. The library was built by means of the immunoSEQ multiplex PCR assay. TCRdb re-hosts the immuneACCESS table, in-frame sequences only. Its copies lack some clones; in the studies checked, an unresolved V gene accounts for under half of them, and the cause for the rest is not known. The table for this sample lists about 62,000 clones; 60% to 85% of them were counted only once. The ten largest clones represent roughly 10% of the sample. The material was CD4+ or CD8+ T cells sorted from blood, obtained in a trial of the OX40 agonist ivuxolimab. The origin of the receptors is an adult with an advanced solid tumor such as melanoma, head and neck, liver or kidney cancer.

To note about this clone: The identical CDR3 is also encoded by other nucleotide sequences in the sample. CDR3 coding DNA: TGTGCCAGCAGTAGCGGAAACACCGGGGAGCTGTTTTTT. Its translation: CASSSGNTGELFF. The gene calls are TRBV5-4 and TRBJ2-2; possibly TRBD2 for D (6 bases). V was trimmed by 5 bases and J by 2 bases, leaving 7 bases between them. The CDR3 totals 13 residues. Germline lookup yields CDR1 SGHNT and CDR2 YYREEE (reference sequence). The complete variable domain, with remaining parts taken from reference TRBV5-4 and TRBJ2-2, reads ETGVTQSPTHLIKTRGQQVTLRCSSQSGHNTVSWYQQALGQGPQFIFQYYREEENGRGNFPPRFSGLQFPNYSSELNVNALELDDSALYLCASSSGNTGELFFGEGSRLTVL.

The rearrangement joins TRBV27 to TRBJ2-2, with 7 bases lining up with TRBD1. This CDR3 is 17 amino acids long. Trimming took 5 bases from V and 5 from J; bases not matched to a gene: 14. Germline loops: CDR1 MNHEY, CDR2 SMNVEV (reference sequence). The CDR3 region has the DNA TGTGCCAGCAGTCTAAGGGTGACAGGGTCGCGAACCGGGGAGCTGTTTTTT. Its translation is CASSLRVTGSRTGELFF.

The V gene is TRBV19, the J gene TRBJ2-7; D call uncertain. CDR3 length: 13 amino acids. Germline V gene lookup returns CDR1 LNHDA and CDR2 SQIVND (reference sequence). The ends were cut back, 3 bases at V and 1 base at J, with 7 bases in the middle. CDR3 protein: CASSIAASYEQYF. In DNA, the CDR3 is TGTGCCAGTAGTATTGCGGCGTCCTACGAGCAGTACTTC.

The CDR3 DNA follows: TGTGCCAGCAGCGTTAGCGGGGGGGCTCAGGATGAGCAGTTCTTC. Protein product: CASSVSGGAQDEQFF. The chain is built from TRBV11-2 and TRBJ2-1; 11 positions agree with TRBD2. Germline V gene sequence: CDR1 SGHAT, CDR2 FQNNGV. V shed 5 bases and J 8 bases; nucleotides not matched to a gene: 8. The CDR3 spans 15 residues.

CDR3 sequence reads: CASSLLGVIADTQYF. For the CDR3, the DNA is TGTGCCAGCAGTTTATTGGGGGTTATCGCAGATACGCAGTATTTT. The chain has TRBV27 and TRBJ2-3, with D perhaps matching TRBD1 or TRBD2 (5 bases each). The CDR3 spans 15 residues. Trimming took 1 base from V and 4 from J, leaving 12 bases between them. CDR1 is MNHEY, CDR2 SMNVEV, per germline (reference sequence).

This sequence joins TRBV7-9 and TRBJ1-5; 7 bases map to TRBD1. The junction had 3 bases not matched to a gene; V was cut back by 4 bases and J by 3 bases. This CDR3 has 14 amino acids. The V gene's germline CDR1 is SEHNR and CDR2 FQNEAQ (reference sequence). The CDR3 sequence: CASSSGQYNQPQHF. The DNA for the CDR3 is TGTGCCAGCAGCTCGGGACAGTACAATCAGCCCCAGCATTTT.

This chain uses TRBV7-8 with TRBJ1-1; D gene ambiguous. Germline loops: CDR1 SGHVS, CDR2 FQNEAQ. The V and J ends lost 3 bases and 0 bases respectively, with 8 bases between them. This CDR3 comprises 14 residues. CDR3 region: CASSFDGMNTEAFF. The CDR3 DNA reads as TGTGCCAGCAGCTTTGACGGCATGAACACTGAAGCTTTCTTT.

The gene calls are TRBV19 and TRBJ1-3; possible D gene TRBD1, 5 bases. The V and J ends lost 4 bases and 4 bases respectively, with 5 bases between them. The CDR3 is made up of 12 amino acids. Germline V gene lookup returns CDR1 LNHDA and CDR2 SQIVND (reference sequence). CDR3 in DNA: TGTGCCAGTAGTACAGGGGGAAACACCATATATTTT. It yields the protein CASSTGGNTIYF.